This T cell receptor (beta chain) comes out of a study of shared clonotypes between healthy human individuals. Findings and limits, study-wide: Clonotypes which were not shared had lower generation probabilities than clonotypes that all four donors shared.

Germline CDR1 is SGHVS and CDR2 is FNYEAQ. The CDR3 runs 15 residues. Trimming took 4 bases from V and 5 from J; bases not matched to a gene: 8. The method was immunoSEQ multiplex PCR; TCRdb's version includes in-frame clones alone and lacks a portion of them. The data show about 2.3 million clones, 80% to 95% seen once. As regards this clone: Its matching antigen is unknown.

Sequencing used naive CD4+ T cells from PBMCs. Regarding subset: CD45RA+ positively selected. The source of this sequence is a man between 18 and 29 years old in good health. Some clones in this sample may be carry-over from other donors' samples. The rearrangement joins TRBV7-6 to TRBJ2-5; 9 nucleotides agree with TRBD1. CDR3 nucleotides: TGTGCCAGCAGCTCCACAGGGGGCGTATTGGAGACCCAGTACTTC. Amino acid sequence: CASSSTGGVLETQYF.